This T cell receptor beta chain was obtained from a study of T cell clonotyping in hematopoietic cell transplantation. Sequenced by immunoSEQ multiplex PCR; TCRdb stores in-frame clones only, minus some. The sample includes 5,000 to 5,500 clones, 26% of them seen just once. Germline V gene sequence: CDR1 MNHEY, CDR2 SVGAGI. CDR3 length: 15 amino acids. The J segment lost 7 bases and the V segment lost 0 bases, leaving 8 bases of the junction unmatched. Overall study results and limits: Few recipient clonotypes overlapped donors; over 97% were de novo at given depth. CD4 and CD8 repertoire contributions could not be separated without sorting. Higher Inverse Simpson Index values in graft donor and pretransplant recipient predicted broader posttransplant TCR diversity. After transplant, recipient diversity fell while pathologically expanded clonotypes grew through day 180.

Worth noting for this clone: Its antigen is still unknown.

This chain joins TRBV6-5 and TRBJ2-7, with 8 bases aligning to TRBD1. This TCR was sampled from a male patient aged 35 to 55 who had an allogeneic stem cell transplant from an unrelated donor, so the T cells may come from the graft donor. Some clones in this sample may be carry-over from other donors' samples. The source material was peripheral blood mononuclear cells, sampled 180 days after allogeneic stem cell transplant. CDR3 loop: CASSYSGQVGEEQYF. CDR3 sequence (DNA): TGTGCCAGCAGTTACTCGGGACAGGTGGGGGAAGAGCAGTACTTC.